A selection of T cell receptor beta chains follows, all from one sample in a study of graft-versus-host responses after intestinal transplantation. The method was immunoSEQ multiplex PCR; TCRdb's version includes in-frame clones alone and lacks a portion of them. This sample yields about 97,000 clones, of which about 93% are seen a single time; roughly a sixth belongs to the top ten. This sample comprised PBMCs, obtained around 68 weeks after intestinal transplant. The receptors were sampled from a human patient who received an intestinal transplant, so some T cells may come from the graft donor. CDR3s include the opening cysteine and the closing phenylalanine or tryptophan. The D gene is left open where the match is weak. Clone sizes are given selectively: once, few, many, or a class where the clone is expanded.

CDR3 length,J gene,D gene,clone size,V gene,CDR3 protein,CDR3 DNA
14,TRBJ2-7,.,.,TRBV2,CASKVRGASYEQYF,TGTGCCAGCAAAGTTCGCGGGGCCTCCTACGAGCAGTACTTC
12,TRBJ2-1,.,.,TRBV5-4,CASGDGGPEQFF,TGTGCCAGCGGGGATGGCGGGCCCGAGCAGTTCTTC
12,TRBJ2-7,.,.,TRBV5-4,CASSLDLYEQYF,TGTGCCAGCAGCTTGGACCTCTACGAGCAGTACTTC
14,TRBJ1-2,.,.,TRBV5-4,CASSLGNPLYGYTF,TGTGCCAGCAGCTTGGGCAATCCCCTCTATGGCTACACCTTC
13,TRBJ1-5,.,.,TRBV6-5,CASSYFRDQPQHF,TGTGCCAGCAGTTACTTCCGTGATCAGCCCCAGCATTTT
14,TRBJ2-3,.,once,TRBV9,CASSGQSKVDTQYF,TGTGCCAGCAGCGGACAGTCTAAAGTGGATACGCAGTATTTT
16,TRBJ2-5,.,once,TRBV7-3,CASSLVGSGFQETQYF,TGTGCCAGCAGCTTAGTAGGGTCAGGGTTTCAAGAGACCCAGTACTTC
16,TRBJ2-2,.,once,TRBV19,CASSIVGTLNTGELFF,TGTGCCAGTAGTATAGTAGGGACTCTTAACACCGGGGAGCTGTTTTTT
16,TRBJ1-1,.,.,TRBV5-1,CASSPQPGTANTEAFF,TGCGCCAGCAGCCCTCAACCCGGGACGGCGAACACTGAAGCTTTCTTT
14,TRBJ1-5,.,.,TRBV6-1,CASLPVRADQPQHF,TGTGCCAGCCTCCCAGTCCGGGCGGATCAGCCCCAGCATTTT
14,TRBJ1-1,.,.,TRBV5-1,CASSSLPTTGWAFF,TGCGCCAGCAGCTCACTCCCCACGACCGGATGGGCTTTCTTT
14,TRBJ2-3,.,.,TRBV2,CASSELVPTDTQYF,TGTGCCAGCAGTGAACTGGTCCCCACAGATACGCAGTATTTT
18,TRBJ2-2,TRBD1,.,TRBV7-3,CASSLTGTGSPNTGELFF,TGTGCCAGCAGCTTAACGGGGACAGGGTCCCCTAACACCGGGGAGCTGTTTTTT
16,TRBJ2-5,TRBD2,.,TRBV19,CASSRDSGGMGETQYF,TGTGCCAGTAGTAGAGATAGCGGGGGCATGGGAGAGACCCAGTACTTC
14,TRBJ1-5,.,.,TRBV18,CASSPLPSNQPQHF,TGTGCCAGCTCACCACTCCCAAGCAATCAGCCCCAGCATTTT
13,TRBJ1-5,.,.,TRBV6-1,CASSEGLVQPQHF,TGTGCCAGCAGTGAAGGACTTGTTCAGCCCCAGCATTTT
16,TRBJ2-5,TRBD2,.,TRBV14,CASSQTSGGTKETQYF,TGTGCCAGCAGTCAAACTAGCGGGGGTACTAAAGAGACCCAGTACTTC
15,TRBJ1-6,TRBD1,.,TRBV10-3,CAISGSTGVGSPLHF,TGTGCCATCAGTGGCTCCACAGGGGTAGGCTCACCCCTCCACTTT
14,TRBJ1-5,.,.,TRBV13,CASSLGRRDQPQHF,TGTGCCAGCAGCTTAGGCAGGAGAGATCAGCCCCAGCATTTT
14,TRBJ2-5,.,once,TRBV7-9,CASSPTVLPGTQYF,TGTGCCAGCAGCCCGACGGTTCTCCCAGGGACCCAGTACTTC
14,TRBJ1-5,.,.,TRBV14,CASSQDGSNQPQHF,TGTGCCAGCAGCCAAGACGGGAGCAATCAGCCCCAGCATTTT
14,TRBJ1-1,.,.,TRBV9,CASSGTDLGAEAFF,TGTGCCAGCAGCGGGACCGACTTGGGGGCTGAAGCTTTCTTT
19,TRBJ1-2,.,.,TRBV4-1,CASSQDTVVGGKGGGGYTF,TGCGCCAGCAGCCAAGATACGGTGGTCGGAGGAAAGGGTGGCGGTGGCTACACCTTC
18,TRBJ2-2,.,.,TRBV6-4,CASSDSGGNAIGTGELFF,TGTGCCAGCAGTGACTCGGGGGGAAACGCAATAGGCACCGGGGAGCTGTTTTTT
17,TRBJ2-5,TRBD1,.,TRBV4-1,CASSQPSDRAPWETQYF,TGCGCCAGCAGCCAACCCTCGGACAGGGCCCCGTGGGAGACCCAGTACTTC
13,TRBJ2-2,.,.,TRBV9,CASSVGGTGELFF,TGTGCCAGCAGCGTGGGGGGCACCGGGGAGCTGTTTTTT
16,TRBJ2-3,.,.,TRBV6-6,CASSHPAGASTDTQYF,TGTGCCAGCAGTCACCCGGCGGGTGCTAGCACAGATACGCAGTATTTT
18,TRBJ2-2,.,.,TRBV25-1,CASSDSLGGPILDGELFF,TGTGCCAGCAGTGATTCATTGGGCGGCCCCATTTTAGACGGGGAGCTGTTTTTT
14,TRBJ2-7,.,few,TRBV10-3,CAITDRMGDYEQYF,TGTGCCATCACGGACCGAATGGGGGACTACGAGCAGTACTTC
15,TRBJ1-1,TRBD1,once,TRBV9,CASSVGGGGSTEAFF,TGTGCCAGCAGCGTAGGGGGAGGGGGCAGCACTGAAGCTTTCTTT
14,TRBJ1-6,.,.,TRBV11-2,CASSLAGVNSPLHF,TGTGCCAGCAGCTTAGCGGGGGTCAATTCACCCCTCCACTTT
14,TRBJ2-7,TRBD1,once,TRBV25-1,CASSLRGTDYEQYF,TGTGCCAGCAGCTTGCGAGGGACAGACTACGAGCAGTACTTC
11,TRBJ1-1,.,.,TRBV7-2,CASRLNTEAFF,TGTGCCAGCAGGTTGAACACTGAAGCTTTCTTT